This T cell receptor (beta chain) stems from a study of blood T cell repertoires in COVID-19. Turning to the study itself: The United States, Italy and Spain provided the acute and convalescent COVID-19 samples. T cells, B-cell-depleted T cells, or PBMCs provided the cDNA or gDNA that served as material.

Sequenced by immunoSEQ multiplex PCR; TCRdb stores in-frame clones only, minus some. The data show roughly 90,000 clones, with about 82% seen just once and around 3.1% held by the top ten. This CDR3 comprises 15 residues. J was trimmed by 0 bases and V by 9 bases; bases with no gene match: 5. Germline-derived CDR1 and CDR2 are LNHDA and SQIVND (reference sequence). This TCR derives from a man aged 45-60 years with acute or convalescent COVID-19. The sample comprised peripheral blood. The chain has TRBV19 and TRBJ2-6, with 7 bases identical to TRBD2. CDR3 in amino acids: CASSRGDSGANVLTF. The CDR3 DNA follows: TGTGCCAGCTCTCGGGGGGACTCTGGGGCCAACGTCCTGACTTTC.